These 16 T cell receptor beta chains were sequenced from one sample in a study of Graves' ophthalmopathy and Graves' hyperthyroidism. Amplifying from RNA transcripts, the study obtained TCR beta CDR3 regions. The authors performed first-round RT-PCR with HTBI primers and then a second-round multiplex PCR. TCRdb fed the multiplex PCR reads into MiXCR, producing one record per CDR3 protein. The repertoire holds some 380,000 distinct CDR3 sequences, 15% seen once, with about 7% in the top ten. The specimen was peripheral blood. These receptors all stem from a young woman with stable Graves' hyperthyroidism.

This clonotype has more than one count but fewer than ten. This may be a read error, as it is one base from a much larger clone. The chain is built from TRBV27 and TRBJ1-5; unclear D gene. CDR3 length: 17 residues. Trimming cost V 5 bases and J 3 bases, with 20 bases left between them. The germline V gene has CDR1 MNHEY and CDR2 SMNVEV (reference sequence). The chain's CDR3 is CASSRERRFDSNQPQHF. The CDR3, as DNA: TGTGCCAGCAGTCGCGAGAGACGATTTGATTCCAATCAGCCCCAGCATTTT.

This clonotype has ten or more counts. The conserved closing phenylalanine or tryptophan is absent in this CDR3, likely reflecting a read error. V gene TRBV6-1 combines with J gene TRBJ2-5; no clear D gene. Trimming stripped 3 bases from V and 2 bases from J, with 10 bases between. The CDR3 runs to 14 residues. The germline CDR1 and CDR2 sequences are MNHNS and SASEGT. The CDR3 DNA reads TGTGCCAGCAGTGACCTGACTGAACAAGAGACCCAGTACCTC. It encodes CASSDLTEQETQYL.

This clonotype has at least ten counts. The CDR3 DNA reads as TGTGCCAGCAGTCTCGGCGGGGGTATGAACATTCAGTACTTC. This translates into CASSLGGGMNIQYF. The J gene is TRBJ2-4, the V gene TRBV12-3 or TRBV12-4, with 7 bases lining up with TRBD2. V dropped 5 bases and J dropped 7; count of bases not matched to a gene: 8. The CDR3 contains 14 residues.

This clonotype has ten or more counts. This CDR3 is CASSPTRGAETQYF. CDR3 sequence (DNA): TGTGCCAGTAGTCCAACGCGGGGGGCCGAGACCCAGTACTTC. The gene calls are TRBV19 and TRBJ2-5; 8 positions agree with TRBD2. The germline V gene encodes CDR1 LNHDA and CDR2 SQIVND (reference sequence). Trimming at V came to 5 bases and at J to 5 bases, leaving 7 bases not matched to a gene. CDR3 length equals 14 residues.

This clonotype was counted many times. CDR3 DNA sequence: TGTGCCAGCAGTTTGGGGCCCCTTGAAGCTTTCTTT. The encoded protein is CASSLGPLEAFF. The rearrangement joins TRBV12-3 or TRBV12-4 to TRBJ1-1; tentative D call: TRBD1 (5 bases). Trimming left V 3 bases short and J 7 bases short, with 9 bases between. This CDR3 comprises 12 residues.

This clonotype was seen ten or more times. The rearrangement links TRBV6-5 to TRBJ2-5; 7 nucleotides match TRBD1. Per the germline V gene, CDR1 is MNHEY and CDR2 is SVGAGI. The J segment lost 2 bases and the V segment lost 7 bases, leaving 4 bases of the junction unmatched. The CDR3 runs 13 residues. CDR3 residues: CASKLQGQETQYF. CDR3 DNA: TGTGCCAGCAAGCTACAGGGGCAAGAGACCCAGTACTTC.

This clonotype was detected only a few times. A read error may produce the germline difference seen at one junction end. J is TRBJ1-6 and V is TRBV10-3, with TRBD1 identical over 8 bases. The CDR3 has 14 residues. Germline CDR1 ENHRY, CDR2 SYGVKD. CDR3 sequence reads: CAISGGQGGSHLHF. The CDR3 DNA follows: TGTGCCATCAGTGGTGGACAGGGTGGCTCACACCTCCACTTT.

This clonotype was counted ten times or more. The chain's CDR3 is CASSEDLGTPTEAFF. CDR3 nucleotides: TGTGCCAGCAGTGAAGACTTGGGGACGCCCACTGAAGCTTTCTTT. The V and J genes are TRBV2 and TRBJ1-1; D perhaps matches TRBD1 (5 bases). The CDR3 covers 15 residues. V was shortened by 1 base and J by 4 bases, with 13 bases between the two germline ends. Germline V lookup: CDR1 SNHLY, CDR2 FYNNEI.

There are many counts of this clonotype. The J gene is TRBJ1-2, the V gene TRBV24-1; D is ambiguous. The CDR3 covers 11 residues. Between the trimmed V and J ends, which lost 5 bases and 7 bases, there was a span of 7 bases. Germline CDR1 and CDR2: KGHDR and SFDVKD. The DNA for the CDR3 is TGTGCCACCAGTGCCTTTGGTGGCTACACCTTC. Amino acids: CATSAFGGYTF.

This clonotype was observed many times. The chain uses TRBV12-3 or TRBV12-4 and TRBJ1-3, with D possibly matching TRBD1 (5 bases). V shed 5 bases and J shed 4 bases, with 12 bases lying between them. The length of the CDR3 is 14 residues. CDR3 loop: CASSGSGRGNTIYF. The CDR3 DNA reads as TGTGCCAGCAGTGGCTCGGGACGCGGAAACACCATATATTTT.

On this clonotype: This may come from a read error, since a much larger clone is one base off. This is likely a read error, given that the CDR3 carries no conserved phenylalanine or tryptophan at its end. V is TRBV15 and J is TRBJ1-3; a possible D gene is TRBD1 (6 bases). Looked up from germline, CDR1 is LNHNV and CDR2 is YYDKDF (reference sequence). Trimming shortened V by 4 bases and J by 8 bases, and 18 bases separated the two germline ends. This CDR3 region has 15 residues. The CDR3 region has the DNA TGTGCCACCAGCATTTCCCGGAACAGGGAGGACACCATATATTAT. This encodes CATSISRNREDTIYY.

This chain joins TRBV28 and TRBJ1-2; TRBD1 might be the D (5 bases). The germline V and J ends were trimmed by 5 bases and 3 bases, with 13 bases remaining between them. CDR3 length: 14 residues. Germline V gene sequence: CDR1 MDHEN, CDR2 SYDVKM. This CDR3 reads CASSELATDYGYTF. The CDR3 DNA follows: TGTGCCAGCAGTGAACTCGCGACAGACTATGGCTACACCTTC.

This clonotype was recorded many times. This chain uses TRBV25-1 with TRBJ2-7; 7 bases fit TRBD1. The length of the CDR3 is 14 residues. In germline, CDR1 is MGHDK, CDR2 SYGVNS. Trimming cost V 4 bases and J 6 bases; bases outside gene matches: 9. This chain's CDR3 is CASSALTGWSEQYF. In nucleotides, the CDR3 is TGTGCCAGCAGTGCCCTGACAGGGTGGTCCGAGCAGTACTTC.

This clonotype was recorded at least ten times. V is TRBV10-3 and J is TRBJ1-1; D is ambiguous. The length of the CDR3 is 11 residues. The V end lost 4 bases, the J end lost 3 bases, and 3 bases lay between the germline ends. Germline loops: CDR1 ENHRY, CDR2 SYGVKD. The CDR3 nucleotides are TGTGCCATCAGTGCGGACACTGAAGCTTTCTTT. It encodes CAISADTEAFF.

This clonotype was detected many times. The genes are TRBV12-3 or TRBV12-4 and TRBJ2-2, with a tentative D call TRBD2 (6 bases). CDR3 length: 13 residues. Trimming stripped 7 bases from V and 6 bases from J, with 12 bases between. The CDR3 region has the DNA TGTGCCAGCACGGTTTGGGGGGCCGGGGAGCTGTTTTTT. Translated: CASTVWGAGELFF.

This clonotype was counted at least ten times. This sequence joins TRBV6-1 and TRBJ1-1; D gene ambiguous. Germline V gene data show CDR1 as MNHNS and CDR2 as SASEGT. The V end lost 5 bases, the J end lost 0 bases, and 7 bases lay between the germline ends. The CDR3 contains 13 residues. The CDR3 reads CASSIILNTEAFF. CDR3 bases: TGTGCCAGCAGTATAATTTTGAACACTGAAGCTTTCTTT.